Each of the 8 T cell receptor beta chains below was sequenced from the same sample in a study of blood T cell repertoires in COVID-19. TCRdb's copy holds only in-frame clones and misses some; the assay was immunoSEQ multiplex PCR. The repertoire consists of 220,000 or so clones, with roughly 80% occurring once and the leading ten covering roughly 5%. The specimen sequenced was peripheral blood. These receptors originate from a woman aged 60-70 years who had recovered from COVID-19.

The rearrangement links TRBV27 to TRBJ2-7; 7 bases match TRBD1. Germline V gives CDR1 MNHEY, CDR2 SMNVEV (reference sequence). With V trimmed by 6 bases and J by 2 bases, 7 bases remained unmatched. This CDR3 has 14 amino acids. In nucleotides, the CDR3 is TGTGCCAGCAGGAGGAACAGGGGCCCCTACGAGCAGTACTTC. This translates into CASRRNRGPYEQYF.

J is TRBJ2-7 and V is TRBV7-9; possibly TRBD2 for D (5 bases). Germline V gene data show CDR1 as SEHNR and CDR2 as FQNEAQ (reference sequence). There are 13 residues in the CDR3. The ends were cut back, 5 bases at V and 3 bases at J, with 11 bases in the middle. The CDR3 DNA reads as TGTGCCAGCAGCGGGTTCCGGGACTACGAGCAGTACTTC. Its translation: CASSGFRDYEQYF.

The J gene is TRBJ1-2, the V gene TRBV19; maybe TRBD1 (6 bases). CDR3 length equals 12 residues. Trimming stripped 4 bases from V and 10 bases from J, with 13 bases between. The germline CDR1 and CDR2 sequences are LNHDA and SQIVND (reference sequence). The chain's CDR3 is CASSTRDTLYTF. The CDR3 nucleotides read TGTGCCAGTAGTACCCGGGACACTCTCTACACCTTC.

A remark on this clone: The identical CDR3 is also encoded by other nucleotide sequences in the sample. The chain joins TRBV9 to TRBJ1-4, with no clear D. CDR1 SGDLS and CDR2 YYNGEE come from the germline V gene. This CDR3 is 14 amino acids long. Between the trimmed V and J ends, which lost 0 bases and 4 bases, there was a span of 7 bases. CDR3 region: CASSVGAGNEKLFF. CDR3 nucleotide sequence: TGTGCCAGCAGCGTAGGAGCGGGTAATGAAAAACTGTTTTTT.

About this clone itself: The sample holds other DNA sequences that translate to the same CDR3. The J gene is TRBJ1-5, the V gene TRBV30; a possible D gene is TRBD1 (6 bases). The germline CDR1 and CDR2 sequences are GTSNPN and SVGIG (reference sequence). V was pared by 0 bases and J by 5 bases, with 8 bases between. The CDR3 has 13 residues. CDR3 residues: CAWSVGGDQPQHF. DNA of the CDR3: TGTGCCTGGAGTGTAGGGGGAGATCAGCCCCAGCATTTT.

This clone occurred a few times. One end of the junction does not line up with germline, which may come from a read error. This chain links TRBV30 with TRBJ1-6; D is possibly TRBD1 (5 bases). Germline-derived CDR1 and CDR2 are GTSNPN and SVGIG (reference sequence). This CDR3 has 14 amino acids. CDR3 sequence: CAWSNTGYYSPLHF. The CDR3 nucleotides are TGTGCCTGGAGTAACACAGGCTATTATTCACCCCTCCACTTT.

V usage is TRBV7-8 and J usage is TRBJ2-7, with unresolved D. The germline gives CDR1 SGHVS, CDR2 FQNEAQ. The CDR3 length is 13 residues. V was cut by 5 bases and J by 4 bases, with 12 bases left in between. The CDR3 reads CASSLTSFYEQYF. The CDR3 DNA reads TGTGCCAGCAGCCTAACAAGTTTTTACGAGCAGTACTTC.

V is TRBV5-1 and J is TRBJ1-1; a possible D gene is TRBD1 (6 bases). V was trimmed by 4 bases and J by 11 bases, leaving 18 bases between them. The CDR3 is made up of 13 amino acids. Germline loops: CDR1 SGHRS, CDR2 YFSETQ. The CDR3 spells CASSPVQGNKAFF. The CDR3 coding sequence is TGCGCCAGCAGCCCCGTCCAGGGGAATAAGGCTTTCTTT.